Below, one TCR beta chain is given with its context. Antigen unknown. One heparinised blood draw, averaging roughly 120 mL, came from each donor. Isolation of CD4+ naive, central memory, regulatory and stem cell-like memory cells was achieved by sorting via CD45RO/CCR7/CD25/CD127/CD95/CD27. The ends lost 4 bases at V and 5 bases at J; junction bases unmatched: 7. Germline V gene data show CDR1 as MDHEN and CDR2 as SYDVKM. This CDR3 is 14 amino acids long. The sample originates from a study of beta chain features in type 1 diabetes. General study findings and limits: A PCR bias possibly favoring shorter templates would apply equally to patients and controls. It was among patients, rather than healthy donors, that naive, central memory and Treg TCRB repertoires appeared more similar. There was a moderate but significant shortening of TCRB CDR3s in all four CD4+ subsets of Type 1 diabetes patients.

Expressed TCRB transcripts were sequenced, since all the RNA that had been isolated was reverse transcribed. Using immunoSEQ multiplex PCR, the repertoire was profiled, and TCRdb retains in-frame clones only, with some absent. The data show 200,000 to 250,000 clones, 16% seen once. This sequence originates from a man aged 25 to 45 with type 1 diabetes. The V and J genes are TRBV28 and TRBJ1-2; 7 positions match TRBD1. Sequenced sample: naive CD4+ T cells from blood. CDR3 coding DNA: TGTGCCAGCAGTTCTCCACAGGGGACGTATGGCTACACCTTC. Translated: CASSSPQGTYGYTF.